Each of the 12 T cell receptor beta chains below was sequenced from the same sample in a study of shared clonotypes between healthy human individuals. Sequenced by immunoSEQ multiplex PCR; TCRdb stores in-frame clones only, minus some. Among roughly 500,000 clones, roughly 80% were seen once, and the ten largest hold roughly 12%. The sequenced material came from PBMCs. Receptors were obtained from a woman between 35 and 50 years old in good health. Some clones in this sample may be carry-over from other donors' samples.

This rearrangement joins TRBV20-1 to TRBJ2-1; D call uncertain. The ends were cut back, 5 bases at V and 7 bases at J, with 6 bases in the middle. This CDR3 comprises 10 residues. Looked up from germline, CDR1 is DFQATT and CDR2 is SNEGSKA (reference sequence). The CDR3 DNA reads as TGCAGTGCTCTCCTGAATGAGCAGTTCTTC. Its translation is CSALLNEQFF.

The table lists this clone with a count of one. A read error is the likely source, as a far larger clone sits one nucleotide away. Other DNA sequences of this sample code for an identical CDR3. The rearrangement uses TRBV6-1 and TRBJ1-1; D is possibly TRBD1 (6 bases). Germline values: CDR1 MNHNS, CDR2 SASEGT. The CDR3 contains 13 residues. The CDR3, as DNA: TGTGCCAGCAGTGTTGAGGGACACACTGAAGCTCTCTTT. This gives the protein CASSVEGHTEALF.

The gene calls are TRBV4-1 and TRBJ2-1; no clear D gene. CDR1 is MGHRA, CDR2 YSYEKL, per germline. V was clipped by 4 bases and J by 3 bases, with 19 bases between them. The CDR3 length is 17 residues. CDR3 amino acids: CASSPSLRRIIYNEQFF. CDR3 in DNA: TGCGCCAGCAGCCCTTCCTTGCGAAGGATAATCTACAATGAGCAGTTCTTC.

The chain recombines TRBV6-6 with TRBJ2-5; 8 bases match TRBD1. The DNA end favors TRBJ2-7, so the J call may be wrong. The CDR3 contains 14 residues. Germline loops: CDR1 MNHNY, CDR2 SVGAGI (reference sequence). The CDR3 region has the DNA TGTGCCAGCAGTTACTCGGCAGGGGGCATCGAGCAGTACTTC. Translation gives CASSYSAGGIEQYF.

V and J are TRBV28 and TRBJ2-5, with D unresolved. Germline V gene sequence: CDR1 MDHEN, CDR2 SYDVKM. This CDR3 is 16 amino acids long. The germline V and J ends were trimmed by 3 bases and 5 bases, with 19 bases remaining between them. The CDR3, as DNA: TGTGCCAGCAGTTTGGGGTCATACACCGTCGGGGAGACCCAGTACTTC. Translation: CASSLGSYTVGETQYF.

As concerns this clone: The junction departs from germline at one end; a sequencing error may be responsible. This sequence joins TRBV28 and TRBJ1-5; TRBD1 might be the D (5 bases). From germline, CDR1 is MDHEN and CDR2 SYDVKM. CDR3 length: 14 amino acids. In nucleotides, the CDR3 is TGTGTCAGCAGTTTGGGGGTACGGTATCAGCCCCAGCATTTT. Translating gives CVSSLGVRYQPQHF.

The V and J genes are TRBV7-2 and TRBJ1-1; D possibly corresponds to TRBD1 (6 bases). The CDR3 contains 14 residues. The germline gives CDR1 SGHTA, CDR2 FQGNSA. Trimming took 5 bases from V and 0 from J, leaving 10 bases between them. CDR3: CASSTQGLNTEAFF. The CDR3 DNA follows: TGTGCCAGCAGCACCCAGGGGTTGAACACTGAAGCTTTCTTT.

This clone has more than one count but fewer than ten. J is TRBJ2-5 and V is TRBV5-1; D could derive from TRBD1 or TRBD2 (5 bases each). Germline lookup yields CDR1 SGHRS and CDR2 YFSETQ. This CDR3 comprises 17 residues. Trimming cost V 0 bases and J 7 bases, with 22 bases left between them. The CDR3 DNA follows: TGCGCCAGCAGCTTGGGCCCCTCGGGACCCACCTTTGGGACCCAGTACTTC. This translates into CASSLGPSGPTFGTQYF.

The CDR3 here is CASMTGGKDTQYF. The DNA of the CDR3 is TGTGCCAGTATGACGGGAGGGAAAGATACGCAGTATTTT. The J gene is TRBJ2-3, the V gene TRBV19; 8 nucleotides align to TRBD2. Per germline, CDR1 LNHDA and CDR2 SQIVND (reference sequence). The CDR3 consists of 13 residues. V lost 7 bases and J lost 5; bases outside the gene matches: 5. Drawing the rest from reference TRBV19 and TRBJ2-3, the complete variable domain is DGGITQSPKYLFRKEGQNVTLSCEQNLNHDAMYWYRQDPGQGLRLIYYSQIVNDFQKGDIAEGYSVSREKKESFPLTVTSAQKNPTAFYLCASMTGGKDTQYFGPGTRLTVL.

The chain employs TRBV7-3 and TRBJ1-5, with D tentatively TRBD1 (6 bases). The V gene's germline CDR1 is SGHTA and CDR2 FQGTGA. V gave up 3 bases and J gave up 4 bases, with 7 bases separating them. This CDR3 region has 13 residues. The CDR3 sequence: CASSLGANQPQHF. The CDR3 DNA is TGTGCCAGCAGCTTGGGGGCAAATCAGCCCCAGCATTTT.

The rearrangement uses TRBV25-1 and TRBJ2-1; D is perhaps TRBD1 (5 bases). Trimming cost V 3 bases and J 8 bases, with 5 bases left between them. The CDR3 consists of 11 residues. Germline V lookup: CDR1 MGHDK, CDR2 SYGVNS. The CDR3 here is CASSDRDEQFF. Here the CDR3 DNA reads TGTGCCAGCAGTGACAGGGATGAGCAGTTCTTC. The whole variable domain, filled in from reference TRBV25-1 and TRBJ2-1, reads EADIYQTPRYLVIGTGKKITLECSQTMGHDKMYWYQQDPGMELHLIHYSYGVNSTEKGDLSSESTVSRIRTEHFPLTLESARPSHTSQYLCASSDRDEQFFGPGTRLTVL.

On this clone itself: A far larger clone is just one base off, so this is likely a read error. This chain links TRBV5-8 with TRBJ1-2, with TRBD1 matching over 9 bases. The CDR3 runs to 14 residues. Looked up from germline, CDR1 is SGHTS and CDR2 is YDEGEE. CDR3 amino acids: CASSLGTGSYGYAF. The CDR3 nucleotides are TGTGCCAGCAGCTTAGGGACAGGGAGCTATGGCTACGCCTTC. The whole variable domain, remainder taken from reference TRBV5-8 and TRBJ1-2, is EAGVTQSPTHLIKTRGQQATLRCSPISGHTSVYWYQQALGLGLQFLLWYDEGEERNRGNFPPRFSGRQFPNYSSELNVNALELEDSALYLCASSLGTGSYGYAFGSGTRLTVV.